Included here is one T cell receptor (beta chain) sequence, with context. The sample is drawn from a study of cytomegalovirus exposure and HLA in healthy donors. The PCR employed 60 Vbeta primers together with 13 Jbeta primers. The authors' processing: In a later analysis, of around 85 million unique beta chains, some 10 million appeared in at least two donors. Measured with immunoSEQ multiplex PCR; TCRdb has only the in-frame clones, and not every one. V and J calls and clone size are as listed in that table; D and trimming were resolved from the DNA. Of 150,000 to 170,000 clones listed, around three quarters were seen once; the top ten hold over 3%. V gave up 4 bases and J gave up 2 bases, with 17 bases separating them. Germline V gives CDR1 PRHDT, CDR2 FYEKMQ (reference sequence). The CDR3 has 16 residues.

Sequenced: PBMCs. The origin of this receptor is a woman aged 40-49 years in good health and CMV-seronegative. The V and J genes are TRBV13 and TRBJ1-2; maybe TRBD1 (6 bases). CDR3 region: CASSSVKGVLNYGYTF. Here the CDR3 DNA reads TGTGCCAGCAGCTCCGTCAAGGGGGTCCTAAACTATGGCTACACCTTC.